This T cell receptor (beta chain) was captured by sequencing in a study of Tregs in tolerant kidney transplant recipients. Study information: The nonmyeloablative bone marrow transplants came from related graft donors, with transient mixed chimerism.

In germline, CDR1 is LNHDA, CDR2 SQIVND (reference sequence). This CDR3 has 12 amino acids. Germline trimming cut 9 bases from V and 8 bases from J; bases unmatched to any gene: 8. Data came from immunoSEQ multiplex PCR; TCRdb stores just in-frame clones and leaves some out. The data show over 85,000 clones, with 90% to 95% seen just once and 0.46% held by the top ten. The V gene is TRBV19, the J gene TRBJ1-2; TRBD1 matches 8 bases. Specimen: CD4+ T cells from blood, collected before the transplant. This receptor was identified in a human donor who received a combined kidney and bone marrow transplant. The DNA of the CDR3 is TGTGCCAGCTGGAGGACAGGGCACGGCTACACCTTC. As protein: CASWRTGHGYTF.